Sequencing of this T cell receptor beta chain was carried out in a study of regulatory T cells in long-lasting Graves disease. The time point denotes: newly diagnosed GD, antithyroid drugs for less than 3 months. With RNA extracted from PBMCs as input, the TCR library was made. The CDR3 extends over 15 amino acids. The V gene's germline CDR1 is MDHEN and CDR2 SYDVKM. Trimming removed 5 bases from V and 10 bases from J; junction bases left unmatched: 10. At least ten counts were recorded for this clonotype. iRepertoire HTBI primers and Arm-PCR of CDR3 regions built TCR beta libraries. From the multiplex PCR reads, TCRdb called clonotypes with MiXCR, one entry per CDR3 protein. This sample has under 500,000 distinct CDR3 sequences; roughly 15% occur once, and the top ten carry around 10%. These data were also filed under a second study, of T cells in Graves' hyperthyroidism and ophthalmopathy.

Sequenced here: peripheral blood mononuclear cells (PBMCs), sampled at new diagnosis, from a patient treated with antithyroid drugs. J is TRBJ2-1 and V is TRBV28; 11 positions agree with TRBD2. This clonotype was sampled from a woman in her 30s with Graves disease. The CDR3 nucleotides are TGTGCCAGCAGTCCGGAGATAGCGGGAGGGGACGAGCAGTTCTTC. Its translation is CASSPEIAGGDEQFF.